Given below is one TCR beta chain in context. This sample is drawn from a study of blood T cell repertoires in COVID-19. Generated by immunoSEQ multiplex PCR, the TCRdb table keeps only in-frame clones and is missing some. Of fewer than 250,000 clones listed, around four fifths were seen once; the top ten hold roughly a fifth. CDR1 is LNHDA, CDR2 SQIVND, per germline (reference sequence). This CDR3 contains 14 residues. The junction had 3 bases not matched to a gene; V was cut back by 5 bases and J by 5 bases. The sequenced sample consisted of peripheral blood. The genes are TRBV19 and TRBJ1-6; TRBD1 aligns across 7 bases. The receptor was isolated from a human donor in a cohort sampled during active COVID-19. The CDR3 DNA reads as TGTGCCAGTAGTGCCCAGGGGGATAATTCACCCCTCCACTTT. Translated, it gives CASSAQGDNSPLHF.